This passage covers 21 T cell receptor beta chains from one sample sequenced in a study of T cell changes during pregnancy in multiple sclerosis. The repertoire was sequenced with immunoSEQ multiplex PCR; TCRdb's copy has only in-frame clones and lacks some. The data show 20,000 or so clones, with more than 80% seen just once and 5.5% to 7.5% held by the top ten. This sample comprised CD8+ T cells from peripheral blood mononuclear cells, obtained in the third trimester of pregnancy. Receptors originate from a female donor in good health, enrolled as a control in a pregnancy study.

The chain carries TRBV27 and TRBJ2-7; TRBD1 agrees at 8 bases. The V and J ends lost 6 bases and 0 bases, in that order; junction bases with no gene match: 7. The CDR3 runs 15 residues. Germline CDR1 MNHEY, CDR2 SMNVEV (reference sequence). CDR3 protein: CASRAQGEFSYEQYF. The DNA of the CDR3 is TGTGCCAGCAGGGCACAGGGGGAATTCTCCTACGAGCAGTACTTC.

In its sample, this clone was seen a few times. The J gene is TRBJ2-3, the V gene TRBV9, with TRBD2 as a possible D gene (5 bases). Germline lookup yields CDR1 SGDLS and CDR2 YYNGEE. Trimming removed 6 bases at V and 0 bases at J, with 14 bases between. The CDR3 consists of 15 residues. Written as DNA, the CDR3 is TGTGCCAGCATGCAAGCGGATTCTAGCACAGATACGCAGTATTTT. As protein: CASMQADSSTDTQYF.

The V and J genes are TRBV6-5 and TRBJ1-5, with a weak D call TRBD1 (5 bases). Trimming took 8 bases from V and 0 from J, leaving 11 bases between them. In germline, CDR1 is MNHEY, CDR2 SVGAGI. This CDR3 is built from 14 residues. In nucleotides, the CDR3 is TGTGCCAGCGGGGGGATTCTTAGCAATCAGCCCCAGCATTTT. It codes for CASGGILSNQPQHF.

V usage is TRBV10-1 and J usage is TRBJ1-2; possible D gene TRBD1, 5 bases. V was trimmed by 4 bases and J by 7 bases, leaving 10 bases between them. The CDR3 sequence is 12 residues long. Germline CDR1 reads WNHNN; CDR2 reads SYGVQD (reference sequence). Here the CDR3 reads CASSGDSAGYTF. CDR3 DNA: TGCGCCAGCAGTGGTGACAGTGCTGGCTACACCTTC.

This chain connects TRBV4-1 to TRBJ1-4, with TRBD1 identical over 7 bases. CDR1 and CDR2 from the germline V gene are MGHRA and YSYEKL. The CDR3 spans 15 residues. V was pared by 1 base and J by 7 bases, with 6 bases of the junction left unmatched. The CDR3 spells CASSQAAGQVEKLFF. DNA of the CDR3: TGCGCCAGCAGCCAAGCGGCAGGACAGGTTGAAAAACTGTTTTTT.

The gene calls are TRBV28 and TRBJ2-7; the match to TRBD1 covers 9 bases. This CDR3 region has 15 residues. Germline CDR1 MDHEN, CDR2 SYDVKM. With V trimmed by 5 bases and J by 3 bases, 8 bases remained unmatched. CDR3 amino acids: CASSTTGTGIYEQYF. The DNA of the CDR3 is TGTGCCAGCAGTACAACCGGGACAGGGATCTACGAGCAGTACTTC.

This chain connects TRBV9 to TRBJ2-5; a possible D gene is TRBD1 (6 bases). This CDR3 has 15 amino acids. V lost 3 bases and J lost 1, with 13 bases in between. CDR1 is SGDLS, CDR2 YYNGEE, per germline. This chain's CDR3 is CASSASGQPQETQYF. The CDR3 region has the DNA TGTGCCAGCAGCGCAAGCGGACAGCCCCAAGAGACCCAGTACTTC.

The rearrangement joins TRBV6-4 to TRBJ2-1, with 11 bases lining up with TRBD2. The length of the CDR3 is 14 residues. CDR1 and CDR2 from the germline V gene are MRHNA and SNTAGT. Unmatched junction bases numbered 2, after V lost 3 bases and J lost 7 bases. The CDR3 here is CASSDGTSGNEQFF. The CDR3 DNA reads TGTGCCAGCAGTGATGGGACTAGCGGAAATGAGCAGTTCTTC.

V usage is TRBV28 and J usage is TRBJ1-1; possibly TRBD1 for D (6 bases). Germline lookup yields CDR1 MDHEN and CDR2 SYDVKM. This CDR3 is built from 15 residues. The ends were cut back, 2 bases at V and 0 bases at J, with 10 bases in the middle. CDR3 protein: CASSLKGVLNTEAFF. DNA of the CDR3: TGTGCCAGCAGTTTAAAGGGGGTCCTGAACACTGAAGCTTTCTTT.

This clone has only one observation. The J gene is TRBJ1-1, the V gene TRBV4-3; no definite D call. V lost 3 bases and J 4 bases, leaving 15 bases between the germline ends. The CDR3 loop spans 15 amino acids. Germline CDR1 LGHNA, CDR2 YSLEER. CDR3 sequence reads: CASSHDGLLGTEAFF. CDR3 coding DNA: TGCGCCAGCAGCCATGATGGGCTGTTGGGCACTGAAGCTTTCTTT.

DNA for the CDR3: TGTGCCAGCAGTCCAGCTCCGGGACAGGGGAACACTGAAGCTTTCTTT. Its translation: CASSPAPGQGNTEAFF. The chain has TRBV28 and TRBJ1-1; TRBD1 aligns across 9 bases. The length of the CDR3 is 16 residues. V lost 5 bases to trimming and J lost 1 base; unmatched junction nucleotides: 8. The germline V gene encodes CDR1 MDHEN and CDR2 SYDVKM.

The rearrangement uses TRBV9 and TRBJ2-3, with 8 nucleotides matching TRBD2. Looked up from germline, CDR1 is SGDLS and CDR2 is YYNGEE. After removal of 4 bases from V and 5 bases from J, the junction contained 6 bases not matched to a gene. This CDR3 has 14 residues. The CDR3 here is CASSSSGGIDTQYF. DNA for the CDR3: TGTGCCAGCAGCTCGAGCGGGGGAATAGATACGCAGTATTTT.

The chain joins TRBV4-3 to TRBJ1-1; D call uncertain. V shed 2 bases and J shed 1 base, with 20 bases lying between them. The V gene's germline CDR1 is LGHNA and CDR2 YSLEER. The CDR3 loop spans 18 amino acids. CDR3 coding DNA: TGCGCCAGCAGCCAAAACCCCTGGGCCGGAGGTACGAACACTGAAGCTTTCTTT. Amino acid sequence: CASSQNPWAGGTNTEAFF.

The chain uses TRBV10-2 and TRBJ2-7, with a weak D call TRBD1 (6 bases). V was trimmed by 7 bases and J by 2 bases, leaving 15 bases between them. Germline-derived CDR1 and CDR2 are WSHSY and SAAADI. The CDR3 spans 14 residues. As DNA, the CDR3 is TGCGCCAGCACCCCGGACAGAACCACCTACGAGCAGTACTTC. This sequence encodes CASTPDRTTYEQYF.

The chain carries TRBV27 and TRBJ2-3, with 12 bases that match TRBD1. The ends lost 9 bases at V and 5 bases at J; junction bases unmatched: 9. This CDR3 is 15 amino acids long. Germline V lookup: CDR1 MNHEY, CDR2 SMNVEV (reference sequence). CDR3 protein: CASSRGQGAEDTQYF. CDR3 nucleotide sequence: TGTGCCAGTTCTCGGGGACAGGGGGCCGAAGATACGCAGTATTTT.

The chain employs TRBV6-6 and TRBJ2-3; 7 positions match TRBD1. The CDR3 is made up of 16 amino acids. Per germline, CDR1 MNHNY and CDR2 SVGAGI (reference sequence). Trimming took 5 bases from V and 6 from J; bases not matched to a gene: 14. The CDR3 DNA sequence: TGTGCCAGCAGTCCTTGGACAGGCGACGGCGGGGATACGCAGTATTTT. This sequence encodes CASSPWTGDGGDTQYF.

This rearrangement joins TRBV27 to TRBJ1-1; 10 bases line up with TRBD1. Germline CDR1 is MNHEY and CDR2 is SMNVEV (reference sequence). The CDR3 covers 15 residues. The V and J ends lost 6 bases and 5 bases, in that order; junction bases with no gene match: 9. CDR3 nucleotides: TGTGCCAGCAGACTCGACAGGGGGCGAGGAACTGAAGCTTTCTTT. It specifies CASRLDRGRGTEAFF.

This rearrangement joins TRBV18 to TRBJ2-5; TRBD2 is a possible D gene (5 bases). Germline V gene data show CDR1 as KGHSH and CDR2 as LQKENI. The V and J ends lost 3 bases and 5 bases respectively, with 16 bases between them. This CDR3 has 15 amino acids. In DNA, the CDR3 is TGTGCCAGCTCACCCCGCGAGGGAGCCGGGGAGACCCAGTACTTC. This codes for CASSPREGAGETQYF.

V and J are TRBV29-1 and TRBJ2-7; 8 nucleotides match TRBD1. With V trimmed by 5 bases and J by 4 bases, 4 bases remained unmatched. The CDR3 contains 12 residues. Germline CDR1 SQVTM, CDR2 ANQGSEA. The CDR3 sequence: CSVQGARYEQYF. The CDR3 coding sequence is TGCAGCGTTCAGGGGGCGCGTTACGAGCAGTACTTC.

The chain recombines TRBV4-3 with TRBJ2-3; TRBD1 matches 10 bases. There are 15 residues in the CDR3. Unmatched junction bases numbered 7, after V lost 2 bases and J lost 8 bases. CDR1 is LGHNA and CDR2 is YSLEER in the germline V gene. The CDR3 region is CASSQRQGALGTQYF. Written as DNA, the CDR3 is TGCGCCAGCAGCCAAAGACAGGGGGCCCTTGGTACGCAGTATTTT.

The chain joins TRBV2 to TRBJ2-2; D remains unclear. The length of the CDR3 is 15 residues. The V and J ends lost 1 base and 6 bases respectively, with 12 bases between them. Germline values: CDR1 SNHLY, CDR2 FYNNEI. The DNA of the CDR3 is TGTGCCAGCAGTGAAGGGTACGGGTTTCCCGGGGAGCTGTTTTTT. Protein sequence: CASSEGYGFPGELFF.